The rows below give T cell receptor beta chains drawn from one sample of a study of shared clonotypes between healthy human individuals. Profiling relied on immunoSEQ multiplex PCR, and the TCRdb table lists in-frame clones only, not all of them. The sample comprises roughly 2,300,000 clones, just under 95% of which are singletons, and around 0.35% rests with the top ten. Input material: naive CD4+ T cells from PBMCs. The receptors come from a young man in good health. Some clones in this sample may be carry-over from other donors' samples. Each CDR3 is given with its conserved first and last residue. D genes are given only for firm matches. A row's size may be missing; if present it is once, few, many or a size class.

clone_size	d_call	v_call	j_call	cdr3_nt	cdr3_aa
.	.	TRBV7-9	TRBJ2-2	TGTGCCAGCAGCTTAGCTCAGCGGAGCAACACCGGGGAGCTGTTTTTT	CASSLAQRSNTGELFF
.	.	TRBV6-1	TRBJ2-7	TGTGCCAGCAGTGAAATGGACTCCAGTGAAGAGCAGTACTTC	CASSEMDSSEEQYF
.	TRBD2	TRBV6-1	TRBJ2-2	TGTGCCAGCAGTGTCCTGGTGGGGACTAGCGTTTCCGGGGAGCTGTTTTTT	CASSVLVGTSVSGELFF
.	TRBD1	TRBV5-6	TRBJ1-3	TGTGCCAGCAGCCCAGGGACAGGGGGCTCTGGAAACACCATATATTTT	CASSPGTGGSGNTIYF
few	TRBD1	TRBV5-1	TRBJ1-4	TGCGCCAGCAGCCCGGGACAGGGTGAAAAACTGTTTTTT	CASSPGQGEKLFF
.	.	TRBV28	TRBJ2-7	TGTGCCAGCAGCAGAAAGGTGATAGCGATCTCCGAGCAGTACTTC	CASSRKVIAISEQYF
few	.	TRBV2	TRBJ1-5	TGTGCCAGCAGAGGGGATAGCAATCAGCCCCAGCATTTT	CASRGDSNQPQHF
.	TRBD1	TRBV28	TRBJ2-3	TGTGCCAGCAGTTGGACAGGGGCGAGAGATACGCAGTATTTT	CASSWTGARDTQYF
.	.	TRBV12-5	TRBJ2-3	TGTGCTAGTGGTTTGGAACGACCGGGACCGGGAATAACAGATACGCAGTATTTT	CASGLERPGPGITDTQYF
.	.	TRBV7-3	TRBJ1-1	TGTGCCAGCAGCGCGGGACAACTGAACACTGAAGCTTTCTTT	CASSAGQLNTEAFF
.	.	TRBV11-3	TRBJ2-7	TGTGCCAGCAGCTTGTTCTTCGGTAGGTCGACCGAGCAGTACTTC	CASSLFFGRSTEQYF
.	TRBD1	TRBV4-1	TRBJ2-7	TGCGCCAGCAGCCACCCAGGACAGGGGATCTTCTACGAGCAGTACTTC	CASSHPGQGIFYEQYF
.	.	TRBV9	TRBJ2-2	TGTGCCAGCAGCGCAACAACGAACACCGGGGAGCTGTTTTTT	CASSATTNTGELFF
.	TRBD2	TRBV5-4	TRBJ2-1	TGTGCCAGCAGCGATCCGGGACTAGCGGGAGGACAATTCTCCTACAATGAGCAGTTCTTC	CASSDPGLAGGQFSYNEQFF
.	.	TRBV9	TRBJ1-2	TGTGCCAGCAGCCCGCGGACAGACCCTTTGTATGGCTACACCTTC	CASSPRTDPLYGYTF
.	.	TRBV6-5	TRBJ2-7	TGTGCCAGCAGTTACTCGAGGGGGACGGCCACCTACGAGCAGTACTTC	CASSYSRGTATYEQYF
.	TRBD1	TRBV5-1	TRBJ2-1	TGCGCCAGCAGGACAGGGGGCAATGAGCAGTTCTTC	CASRTGGNEQFF
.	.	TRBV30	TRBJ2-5	TGTGCCTGGACCGAGGGCACCCCAGGGACCCAGTACTTC	CAWTEGTPGTQYF
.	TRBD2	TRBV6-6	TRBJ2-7	TGTGCCAGCAGTCGGGGACTAGCGAGGTCCTACGAGCAGTACTTC	CASSRGLARSYEQYF
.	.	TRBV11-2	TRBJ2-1	TGTGCCAGCAGCTTAGGCGCCGCACATAACAATGAGCAGTTCTTC	CASSLGAAHNNEQFF
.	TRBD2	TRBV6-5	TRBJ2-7	TGTGCCAGCAGGGGACTAGCGGGACGGGGGGAGCAGTACTTC	CASRGLAGRGEQYF
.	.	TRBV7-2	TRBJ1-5	TGTGCCAGCAGCTTCGGGCAGGGCGAACAGCCCCAGCATTTT	CASSFGQGEQPQHF
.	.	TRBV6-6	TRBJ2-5	TGTGCCAGCACCTACGGAACAAACCAAGAGACCCAGTACTTC	CASTYGTNQETQYF
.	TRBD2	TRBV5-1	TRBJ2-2	TGCGCCAGCAGCTTGTGGCTAGCGGGAGCCGGGGAGCTGTTTTTT	CASSLWLAGAGELFF
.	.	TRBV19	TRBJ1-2	.	CASTSGQGLYGYTF
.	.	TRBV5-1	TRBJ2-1	TGCGCCAGCAGCTCCCAGGGGGAGGGAGGGGATGAGCAGTTCTTC	CASSSQGEGGDEQFF
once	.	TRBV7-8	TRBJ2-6	TGTGCCAGCAGCTTAGTTGTTAGGGGGAGGGCCGCGGTCATTCCTGGGGCCAACGTCCTGACTTTC	CASSLVVRGRAAVIPGANVLTF
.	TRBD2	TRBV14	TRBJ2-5	TGTGCCAGCAGCCAAGGTCTAGCGGGGGAGACCCAGTACTTC	CASSQGLAGETQYF
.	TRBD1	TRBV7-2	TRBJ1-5	TGTGCCAGCAGCTTCGACAGGGGACCAGAGCCCCAGCATTTT	CASSFDRGPEPQHF
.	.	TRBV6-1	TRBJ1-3	TGTGCCAGCAGTGAAAGGAAGTACACCTCTGGAAACACCATATATTTT	CASSERKYTSGNTIYF
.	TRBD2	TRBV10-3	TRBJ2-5	TGTGCCATCAGTGACCCTAGCGGGAGTAGGGTGACCCAGTACTTC	CAISDPSGSRVTQYF
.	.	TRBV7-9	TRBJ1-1	TGTGCCAGCAGCTTACAAGGAGATAACACTGAAGCTTTCTTT	CASSLQGDNTEAFF
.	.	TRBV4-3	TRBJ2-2	TGCGCCAGCAGCCAAGATTGGCGGGCCGGGGGGGAGCTGTTTTTT	CASSQDWRAGGELFF
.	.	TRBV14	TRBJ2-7	TGTGCCAGCAGCCATGGGCGGAGACTCTACGAGCAGTACTTC	CASSHGRRLYEQYF
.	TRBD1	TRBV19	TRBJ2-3	TGTGCCAGTAGTCACAATGGACTTTTCAGGCCCTCGACAGGGGTTACAGATACGCAGTATTTT	CASSHNGLFRPSTGVTDTQYF
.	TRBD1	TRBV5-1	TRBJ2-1	TGCGCCAGCGGACAGGGGGCAAGGGGCGATGAGCAGTTCTTC	CASGQGARGDEQFF
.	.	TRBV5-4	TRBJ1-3	TGTGCTGCGGGGGGGGTCTCTGGAAACACCATATATTTT	CAAGGVSGNTIYF
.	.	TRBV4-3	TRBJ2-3	TGCGCCAGCAGCCAACTAACCCCGACAGATACGCAGTATTTT	CASSQLTPTDTQYF
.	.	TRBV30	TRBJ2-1	TGTGCCTGGAGAAAGCCAGGAGGAAACAATGAGCAGTTCTTC	CAWRKPGGNNEQFF
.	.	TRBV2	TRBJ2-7	TGTGCCAGCAGTGAGGAGACAATTTACGAGCAGTACTTC	CASSEETIYEQYF
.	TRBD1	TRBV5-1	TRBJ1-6	TGCGCCAGCAGAGGACAGGGGGCTTTGAATTCACCCCTCCACTTT	CASRGQGALNSPLHF
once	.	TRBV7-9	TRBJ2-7	TGTGCCAGCAGCTTAGTCCGATACGAGCAGTACTTC	CASSLVRYEQYF
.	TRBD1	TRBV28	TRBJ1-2	TGTGCCAGCAGTTTAACCGACAGGGTTTTTAGTGGCTACACCTTC	CASSLTDRVFSGYTF
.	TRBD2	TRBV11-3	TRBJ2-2	TGTGCCAGCAGCTCCCAAAGGACTAGCGGGAATTATTACACCGGGGAGCTGTTTTTT	CASSSQRTSGNYYTGELFF
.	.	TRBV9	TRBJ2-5	TGTGCCAGCAGCGCCCGAGGGGGGGGGCATGACGAGACCCAGTACTTC	CASSARGGGHDETQYF
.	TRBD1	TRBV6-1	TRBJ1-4	TGTGCCAGCAAGCCCGACAGGGTTACTAATGAAAAACTGTTTTTT	CASKPDRVTNEKLFF
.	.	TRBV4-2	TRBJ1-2	TGTGCCAGCAGCCAAGAAAGGGGCGCGATCTATGGCTACACCTTC	CASSQERGAIYGYTF
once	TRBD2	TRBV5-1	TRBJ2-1	TGCGCCAGCAGCCCTAGCGGGAGAAAGGAGCAGTTCTTC	CASSPSGRKEQFF
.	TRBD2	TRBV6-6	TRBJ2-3	TGTGCCAGCAAAATGGGAGGGGATACGCAGTATTTT	CASKMGGDTQYF
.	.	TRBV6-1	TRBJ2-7	TGTGCCAGTCGGAGGGACTTCGATCCAGGGGAGCAGTACTTC	CASRRDFDPGEQYF
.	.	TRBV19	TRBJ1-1	TGTGCCAGTAGTGAGCAGGGGCTCGAAGCTTTCTTT	CASSEQGLEAFF
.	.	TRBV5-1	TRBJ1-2	TGCGCCAGCAGCTTGGACAGTAGCCTTAACTATGGCTACACCTTC	CASSLDSSLNYGYTF
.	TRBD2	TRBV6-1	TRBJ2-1	TGTGCCAGCAGGTCAGCGGGGGCCGTAAATGAGCAGTTCTTC	CASRSAGAVNEQFF